This TCR beta chain is from a study of blood T cell repertoires in COVID-19. Data came from immunoSEQ multiplex PCR; TCRdb stores just in-frame clones and leaves some out. This table has 490,000 or so clones, about 88% appearing once. Participant age was roughly 18 to 95 years, and participants resided in around 24 US areas. The V and J ends lost 0 bases and 7 bases respectively, with 18 bases between them. The germline V gene encodes CDR1 SEHNR and CDR2 FQNEAQ (reference sequence). This CDR3 spans 16 amino acids. Sequenced material: PBMCs or T cells enriched from blood (not recorded which). J is TRBJ1-2 and V is TRBV7-9, with a possible D match to TRBD1 (5 bases). This TCR came from a woman aged 55 to 70 who had recovered from COVID-19. CDR3 bases: TGTGCCAGCAGCTTAGCGGCGGGGGAATCGCTTGGTGGCTACACCTTC. This translates into CASSLAAGESLGGYTF.